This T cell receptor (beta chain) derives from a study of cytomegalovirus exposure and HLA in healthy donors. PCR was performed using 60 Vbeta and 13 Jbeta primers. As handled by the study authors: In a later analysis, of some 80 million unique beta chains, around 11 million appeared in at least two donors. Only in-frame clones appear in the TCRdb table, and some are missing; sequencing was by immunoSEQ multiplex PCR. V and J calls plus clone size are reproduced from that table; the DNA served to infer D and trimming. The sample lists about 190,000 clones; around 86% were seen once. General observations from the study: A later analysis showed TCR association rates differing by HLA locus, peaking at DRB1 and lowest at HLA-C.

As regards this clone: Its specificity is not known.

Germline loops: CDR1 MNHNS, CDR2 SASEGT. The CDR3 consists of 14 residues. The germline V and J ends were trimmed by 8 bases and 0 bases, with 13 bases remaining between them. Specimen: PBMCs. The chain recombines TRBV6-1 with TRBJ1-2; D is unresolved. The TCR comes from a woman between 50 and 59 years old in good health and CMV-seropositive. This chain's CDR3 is CASGKTVANYGYTF. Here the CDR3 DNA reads TGTGCCAGCGGTAAAACGGTAGCTAACTATGGCTACACCTTC.